This TCR beta chain was sequenced for a study of molecular identifiers for immune sequencing clone quantification (dated by TCRdb to between 2017 and 2018). Context from the whole study: In a replicate experiment, RNA from about 20,000 or 100,000 naive CD8 T cells was split into five aliquots, four of which were sequenced. This methods study used CD8 T cells to benchmark TCR RNA copy counting and molecular-identifier clustering-based TCR repertoire sequencing (MIDCIRS).

Libraries of naive CD8 T cells were built from anywhere between about 17,000 and 1,000,000 sorted cells, with 10%, 30% or 50% of the purified RNA used. Naive CD8 T cells, defined as CD8+CD4-CCR7+CD45RA+, were FACS-sorted into RLT Plus buffer on a BD FACSAria II. To test detection sensitivity, Jurkat RNA equal to fewer than 13 TCR copies was added to samples of about 17,000-1,100,000 naive CD8 T cells. CD8 T cells were enriched using RosetteSep CD8+ T Cell Enrichment Cocktail and Ficoll-Paque, and the enriched cells then underwent ACK red cell lysis. Library preparation employed PCR. The run used a NextSeq 500. Preparation of bulk TCR libraries followed a previously described approach, with the TCR primers listed in Table S5. Purification of total RNA was performed with the Qiagen AllPrep DNA/RNA kit. Before any analysis, reads coming from multiple sequencing runs of the same library were combined into one pool. The original pipeline was this. Only reads with exact TCR constant sequence were kept, trimmed to 150 nt, and grouped by their 12-nt molecular barcodes. Reads in each barcode group were sub-clustered using a 15% Levenshtein threshold, and a quality-weighted consensus sequence was built for each RNA molecule. Non-functional sequences were discarded, and so were lower-count sequences lying one edit away from another sequence. Based on a fit of two negative binomial distributions, barcode sub-clusters having less than 20% of the maximum read count were discarded. Using fastp trimming at Q25 and MiXCR clonotype assembly, TCRdb reanalyzed the public sequencing data and kept in-frame beta chains. Merged by CDR3 protein, the rows form single entries marked with the most common genes and DNA. The V and J calls here are based on TCRdb, not the publication. The sample yields 300,000 to 400,000 distinct CDR3 sequences; roughly 24% were counted once. Together, the top ten hold 0.65% to 0.75% of the sample.

On this clonotype: No cognate antigen has been identified for it. The sample holds no much larger clone one base away, and base qualities are not on file.

Overall results and qualifications from the work: When barcode sub-clustering was left out, chimeric consensus sequences inflated TCR diversity, with chimeras reaching as high as 47%. Naive libraries contained spiked-in Jurkat TCR RNA (10 copies' worth), which is not part of the donor repertoire. Even against a background of about 960,000 naive CD8 T cells, spiked-in Jurkat TCR RNA amounting to a single cell's worth was reported to be detectable. Highly expanded clone sizes could be underestimated because identical TCR molecules may share a barcode. Roughly 3 recovered TCR RNA copies per cell were obtained by modeling, versus about 10 by digital PCR, implying a capture efficiency of approximately 27%. In CMV-specific effector cells, clones with more than 20 RNA copies contained over 99% of molecules, whereas in naive cells such clones contained under 1% of molecules.

The specimen was naive CD8+ T cells from blood, with Jurkat cell RNA spiked in. In the paper's terms, the cell subset or site label means: FACS-sorted CD8+CD4-CCR7+CD45RA+ naive T cells. The sequence came from a human donor in good health. Some libraries in this study had Jurkat cell RNA spiked in.

The CDR3 in this case is CASSMTSGGTTDTQYF. The nucleotide sequence reads TGCGCCAGCAGCATGACTAGCGGGGGGACCACAGATACGCAGTATTTT. This sequence uses TRBV5-1 and TRBJ2-3, and 13 bases in between align with TRBD2. CDR1 and CDR2, looked up from the germline V gene, are SGHRS and YFSETQ. Taken from cysteine to phenylalanine, the CDR3 has 16 residues. Only CDR3 DNA remains: 48 bases, in frame from the first base. Compared with germline, V lacks 4 bases and J lacks 2 bases; bases without a gene match: 4.